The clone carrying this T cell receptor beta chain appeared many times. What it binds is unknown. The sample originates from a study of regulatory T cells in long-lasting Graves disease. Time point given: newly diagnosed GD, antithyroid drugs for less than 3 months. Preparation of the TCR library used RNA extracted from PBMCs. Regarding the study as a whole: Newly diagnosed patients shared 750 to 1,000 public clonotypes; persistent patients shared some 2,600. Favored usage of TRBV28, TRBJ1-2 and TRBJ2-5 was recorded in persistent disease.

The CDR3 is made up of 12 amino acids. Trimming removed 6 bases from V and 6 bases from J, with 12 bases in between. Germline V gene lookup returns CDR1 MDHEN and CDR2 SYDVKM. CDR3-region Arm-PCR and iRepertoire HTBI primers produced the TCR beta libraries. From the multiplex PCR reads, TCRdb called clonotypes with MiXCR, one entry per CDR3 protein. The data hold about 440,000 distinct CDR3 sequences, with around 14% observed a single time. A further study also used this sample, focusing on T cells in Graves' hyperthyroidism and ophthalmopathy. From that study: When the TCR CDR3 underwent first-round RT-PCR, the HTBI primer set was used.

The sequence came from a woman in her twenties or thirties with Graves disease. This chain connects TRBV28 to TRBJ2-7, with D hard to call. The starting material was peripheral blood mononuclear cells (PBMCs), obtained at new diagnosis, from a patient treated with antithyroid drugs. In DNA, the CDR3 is TGTGCCAGCAGCTTAGGCCCCCGCGAGCAGTACTTC. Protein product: CASSLGPREQYF.